In this sample, the clone carrying this TCR beta chain turned up many times. Its antigen is unidentified. Donors included only healthy HIV-negative adults lacking recent acute infections or vaccinations. The CDR3 is 16 residues long. Per germline, CDR1 LNHDA and CDR2 SQIVND (reference sequence). Trimming stripped 9 bases from V and 6 bases from J, with 26 bases between. The data belong to a study of shared clonotypes between healthy human individuals. Every subset's genomic DNA went evenly onto several immunoSEQ plates. TCRdb's copy holds only in-frame clones and misses some; the assay was immunoSEQ multiplex PCR. The table lists around 95,000 clones, about 45% of them singletons. General study findings and limits: The represented genetic and exposure-history diversity was limited by the small number of donors.

The J gene is TRBJ1-2, the V gene TRBV19, with D perhaps TRBD1 (5 bases). The sequence was collected from a woman aged 35 to 49 in good health. Some clones in this sample may be carry-over from other donors' samples. Sequenced: PBMCs. The CDR3 sequence: CASYTVRTRGRDGYTF. As DNA, the CDR3 is TGTGCCAGCTATACGGTCCGGACGAGGGGACGTGATGGCTACACCTTC.